Below are 26 T cell receptor beta chains sequenced from a single sample in a study of shared clonotypes between healthy human individuals. Clones were read by immunoSEQ multiplex PCR, and TCRdb kept only the in-frame ones, dropping some. The repertoire holds around 500,000 clones, with roughly 80% as singletons. Sequencing was carried out using PBMCs. The receptors were sampled from a woman in her thirties or forties in good health. Some clones in this sample may be carry-over from other donors' samples.

The CDR3 region has the DNA TGTGCCAGCAGTTTTTCTATAGGGGGCGACTATGGCTACACCTTC. It yields the protein CASSFSIGGDYGYTF. The chain combines TRBV28 with TRBJ1-2; TRBD1 agrees at 7 bases. The CDR3 consists of 15 residues. Germline V gene lookup returns CDR1 MDHEN and CDR2 SYDVKM. Trimming took 3 bases from V and 3 from J; bases not matched to a gene: 7.

The chain couples TRBV11-2 to TRBJ2-1; D uncertain. Germline V CDR1 and CDR2: SGHAT, FQNNGV. V lost 3 bases, J lost 6 bases, and 6 bases lay in between. The CDR3 is made up of 12 amino acids. The CDR3 DNA reads as TGTGCCAGCAGCTTGGGAATCAATGAGCAGTTCTTC. Amino acid sequence: CASSLGINEQFF.

The chain is built from TRBV19 and TRBJ2-4, with a weak D call TRBD1 (6 bases). This CDR3 has 16 amino acids. Trimming stripped 5 bases from V and 5 bases from J, with 19 bases between. Germline V gene data show CDR1 as LNHDA and CDR2 as SQIVND (reference sequence). This CDR3 reads CASSGSGRGNENIQYF. The CDR3 region has the DNA TGTGCCAGTAGTGGGTCGGGCAGGGGAAATGAAAACATTCAGTACTTC.

CDR3 residues: CASSQEGQGEYNEQFF. The CDR3 bases are TGCGCCAGCAGCCAAGAGGGACAGGGGGAATACAATGAGCAGTTCTTC. The rearrangement joins TRBV4-1 to TRBJ2-1; the match to TRBD1 covers 11 bases. Trimming removed 0 bases from V and 4 bases from J; junction bases left unmatched: 2. CDR3 length: 16 residues. In germline, CDR1 is MGHRA, CDR2 YSYEKL.

The chain has TRBV5-1 and TRBJ1-1; tentatively, D is TRBD1 (6 bases). V was trimmed by 2 bases and J by 1 base, leaving 9 bases between them. This CDR3 has 14 amino acids. The germline V gene has CDR1 SGHRS and CDR2 YFSETQ. The CDR3 spells CASSLGQSNTEAFF. In DNA form, the CDR3 reads TGCGCCAGCAGCTTAGGACAGTCGAACACTGAAGCTTTCTTT. Full variable domain (missing parts from reference TRBV5-1 and TRBJ1-1): KAGVTQTPRYLIKTRGQQVTLSCSPISGHRSVSWYQQTPGQGLQFLFEYFSETQRNKGNFPGRFSGRQFSNSRSEMNVSTLELGDSALYLCASSLGQSNTEAFFGQGTRLTVV.

This clone was seen only a few times. V is TRBV29-1 and J is TRBJ1-4; D is uncertain. V lost 4 bases and J 4 bases, leaving 4 bases between the germline ends. The CDR3 is made up of 11 amino acids. Germline CDR1 reads SQVTM; CDR2 reads ANQGSEA. The CDR3 DNA reads as TGCAGCGTTGGGGTTAATGAAAAACTGTTTTTT. Encoded protein: CSVGVNEKLFF.

The chain links TRBV2 to TRBJ2-2; TRBD2 matches at 8 bases. Looked up from germline, CDR1 is SNHLY and CDR2 is FYNNEI. Trimming at V came to 6 bases and at J to 1 base, leaving 1 base not matched to a gene. The CDR3 covers 14 residues. CDR3 sequence (DNA): TGTGCCAGCAGGACTAGCGAGAACACCGGGGAGCTGTTTTTT. Its translation: CASRTSENTGELFF.

This clone is a singleton in its sample. A junction end diverges from the germline sequence, so it may reflect a read error. The chain uses TRBV5-1 and TRBJ1-1, with D perhaps matching TRBD1 (5 bases). Germline CDR1 is SGHRS and CDR2 is YFSETQ. This CDR3 is 14 amino acids long. DNA for the CDR3: TGCGCCAGCGGCTTTACCCAGGGCATAACTGAAGCTTTCTTT. Translation: CASGFTQGITEAFF.

This CDR3 reads CASSLGQQNTEAFF. In DNA form, the CDR3 reads TGCGCCAGCAGCCTGGGACAGCAGAACACTGAAGCTTTCTTT. The genes are TRBV5-1 and TRBJ1-1, with 7 bases that match TRBD1. This CDR3 has 14 amino acids. Germline lookup yields CDR1 SGHRS and CDR2 YFSETQ. J was trimmed by 1 base and V by 4 bases; bases with no gene match: 4.

This clone has only one observation. The V and J genes are TRBV18 and TRBJ1-1; 7 positions match TRBD1. Germline-derived CDR1 and CDR2 are KGHSH and LQKENI. This CDR3 region has 15 residues. Trimming removed 4 bases from V and 1 base from J; junction bases left unmatched: 6. CDR3: CASSLRTGRNTEAFF. The DNA for the CDR3 is TGTGCCAGCTCACTACGGACAGGAAGGAACACTGAAGCTTTCTTT.

In the case of this clone: One base separates it from a far larger clone, so it is likely a read error. V gene TRBV7-2 combines with J gene TRBJ2-2, with D perhaps assigned TRBD1 or TRBD2 (5 bases each). The CDR3 has 16 residues. Germline CDR1 SGHTA, CDR2 FQGNSA. The CDR3: CASSPFGAANTGELLF. In DNA, the CDR3 is TGTGCCAGCAGCCCCTTTGGGGCAGCTAACACCGGGGAGCTGCTTTTT.

The rearrangement links TRBV27 to TRBJ1-1; no clear D. V shed 2 bases and J shed 10 bases, with 14 bases lying between them. Germline CDR1 reads MNHEY; CDR2 reads SMNVEV (reference sequence). CDR3 length equals 13 residues. This CDR3 reads CASSLRWGEGAFF. The DNA for the CDR3 is TGTGCCAGCAGTTTACGGTGGGGAGAGGGAGCTTTCTTT.

This clone showed up just once. V and J are TRBV5-1 and TRBJ2-5; 13 bases agree with TRBD2. The V gene's germline CDR1 is SGHRS and CDR2 YFSETQ. This CDR3 has 17 residues. J was trimmed by 7 bases and V by 0 bases; bases with no gene match: 9. The chain's CDR3 is CASSLATSGGAEMTQYF. For the CDR3, the DNA is TGCGCCAGCAGCTTGGCCACTAGCGGGGGGGCGGAAATGACCCAGTACTTC.

This clone occurred a few times. The V call is TRBV7-6, the J call TRBJ1-4, with D perhaps matching TRBD1 (5 bases). The CDR3 runs 15 residues. Germline values: CDR1 SGHVS, CDR2 FNYEAQ. V lost 1 base, J lost 7 bases, and 13 bases lay in between. CDR3 residues: CASSLVTGASEKLFF. The DNA of the CDR3 is TGTGCCAGCAGCTTAGTTACAGGAGCCTCTGAAAAACTGTTTTTT. Full variable domain (remainder filled in from reference TRBV7-6 and TRBJ1-4): GAGVSQSPRYKVTKRGQDVALRCDPISGHVSLYWYRQALGQGPEFLTYFNYEAQQDKSGLPNDRFSAERPEGSISTLTIQRTEQRDSAMYRCASSLVTGASEKLFFGSGTQLSVL.

The genes are TRBV30 and TRBJ1-5, with D perhaps matching TRBD1 (6 bases). V shed 0 bases and J shed 4 bases, with 10 bases lying between them. Germline V lookup: CDR1 GTSNPN, CDR2 SVGIG (reference sequence). The CDR3 is 14 amino acids. CDR3 DNA sequence: TGTGCCTGGAGTGTAGGGGACACGAATCAGCCCCAGCATTTT. This sequence encodes CAWSVGDTNQPQHF.

This clone has a handful of counts. This sequence joins TRBV7-9 and TRBJ2-7; perhaps TRBD2 as D (5 bases). Germline V gene data show CDR1 as SEHNR and CDR2 as FQNEAQ (reference sequence). V lost 0 bases and J 5 bases, leaving 11 bases between the germline ends. This CDR3 is built from 14 residues. The DNA of the CDR3 is TGTGCCAGCAGCTTAGCGGACTTGGAGGACGAGCAGTACTTC. Its protein product is CASSLADLEDEQYF.

J is TRBJ2-7 and V is TRBV5-8; 7 bases align to TRBD1. The CDR3 spans 14 residues. Germline CDR1 SGHTS, CDR2 YDEGEE. V lost 4 bases, J lost 6 bases, and 10 bases stayed unmatched. The CDR3 sequence: CASSRRSQGLEQYF. The CDR3 DNA reads as TGTGCCAGCAGCCGAAGATCACAGGGGCTCGAGCAGTACTTC.

The chain couples TRBV6-1 to TRBJ2-1; TRBD1 aligns across 7 bases. Germline values: CDR1 MNHNS, CDR2 SASEGT. V lost 4 bases, J lost 8 bases, and 5 bases stayed unmatched. The CDR3 contains 13 residues. The CDR3 sequence: CASSGRGGYEQFF. The CDR3 region has the DNA TGTGCCAGCAGTGGGCGAGGGGGCTATGAGCAGTTCTTC.

The chain links TRBV28 to TRBJ1-4; 9 bases match TRBD1. Germline trimming cut 5 bases from V and 7 bases from J; bases unmatched to any gene: 8. CDR3 length equals 15 residues. Germline CDR1 reads MDHEN; CDR2 reads SYDVKM. CDR3 sequence: CASSPPGQGSEKLFF. CDR3 coding DNA: TGTGCCAGCAGTCCTCCGGGACAGGGCAGTGAAAAACTGTTTTTT. Filled out from reference TRBV28 and TRBJ1-4, the complete variable domain reads DVKVTQSSRYLVKRTGEKVFLECVQDMDHENMFWYRQDPGLGLRLIYFSYDVKMKEKGDIPEGYSVSREKKERFSLILESASTNQTSMYLCASSPPGQGSEKLFFGSGTQLSVL.

This rearrangement joins TRBV7-9 to TRBJ2-3; D gene unclear. This CDR3 contains 15 residues. V was shortened by 4 bases and J by 7 bases, with 18 bases between the two germline ends. Germline lookup yields CDR1 SEHNR and CDR2 FQNEAQ (reference sequence). CDR3 region: CASSWRTPAPYTQYF. CDR3 nucleotides: TGTGCCAGCAGCTGGCGGACCCCCGCGCCGTATACGCAGTATTTT.

This clone was counted between two and nine times. The gene calls are TRBV27 and TRBJ2-7, with a weak D call TRBD1 (6 bases). The V and J ends lost 6 bases and 4 bases respectively, with 16 bases between them. This CDR3 has 14 amino acids. Germline V gene data show CDR1 as MNHEY and CDR2 as SMNVEV (reference sequence). For the CDR3, the DNA is TGTGCCAGCAGCCTTAACAGGGCAGGGTACGAGCAGTACTTC. The encoded protein is CASSLNRAGYEQYF.

The chain combines TRBV6-5 with TRBJ2-3; D may be TRBD1 (5 bases). The CDR3 extends over 15 amino acids. Germline-derived CDR1 and CDR2 are MNHEY and SVGAGI. V lost 7 bases, J lost 4 bases, and 18 bases lay in between. This CDR3 is CASKVTRQGADTQYF. CDR3 DNA sequence: TGTGCCAGCAAAGTTACTCGGCAGGGCGCAGATACGCAGTATTTT.

About this clone: At the DNA level, this CDR3 is encoded by other sequences in the same sample as well. The chain couples TRBV7-9 to TRBJ1-1; D remains ambiguous. V was pared by 2 bases and J by 1 base, with 5 bases between. Germline values: CDR1 SEHNR, CDR2 FQNEAQ (reference sequence). The CDR3 totals 13 residues. This CDR3 reads CASSLSENTEAFF. The CDR3 nucleotides are TGTGCCAGCAGCTTATCCGAGAACACTGAAGCTTTCTTT.

V gene TRBV27 combines with J gene TRBJ2-7; 9 nucleotides agree with TRBD2. J was trimmed by 3 bases and V by 3 bases; bases with no gene match: 9. This CDR3 is 16 amino acids long. Germline CDR1 and CDR2: MNHEY and SMNVEV (reference sequence). This CDR3 is CASSFEVAGVVYEQYF. DNA of the CDR3: TGTGCCAGCAGTTTCGAGGTAGCGGGGGTAGTCTACGAGCAGTACTTC.

This rearrangement joins TRBV4-2 to TRBJ1-5; 7 bases align to TRBD1. V gave up 3 bases and J gave up 8 bases; unmatched junction bases: 7. Germline-derived CDR1 and CDR2 are LGHNA and YNFKEQ. CDR3 length equals 14 residues. DNA of the CDR3: TGTGCCAGCAGCCAGGGGCCAGGGGGGGAGCCCCAGCATTTT. It translates to CASSQGPGGEPQHF.

The genes are TRBV7-2 and TRBJ2-1; D tentatively fits TRBD1 or TRBD2 (5 bases each). Germline CDR1 SGHTA, CDR2 FQGNSA. This CDR3 is 14 amino acids long. V was shortened by 1 base and J by 4 bases, with 8 bases between the two germline ends. The CDR3 here is CASSLGGGYNEQFF. The CDR3 nucleotides read TGTGCCAGCAGCTTAGGTGGGGGTTACAATGAGCAGTTCTTC. The whole variable domain, remainder taken from reference TRBV7-2 and TRBJ2-1, is GAGVSQSPSNKVTEKGKDVELRCDPISGHTALYWYRQSLGQGLEFLIYFQGNSAPDKSGLPSDRFSAERTGGSVSTLTIQRTQQEDSAVYLCASSLGGGYNEQFFGPGTRLTVL.